Detailed here is one T cell receptor (beta chain). This entry comes from a study of blood T cell repertoires in COVID-19. Some clones are missing from TCRdb's copy, which holds only in-frame ones; the method was immunoSEQ multiplex PCR. This table has some 120,000 clones, about 85% appearing once. Sequencing input: peripheral blood. This sequence originates from a woman over 75 with acute or convalescent COVID-19.

CDR3 region: CASSDYGTGFISSYEQYF. CDR3 sequence (DNA): TGTGCCAGCAGTGATTACGGGACAGGCTTTATTTCGTCCTACGAGCAGTACTTC. The chain has TRBV7-8 and TRBJ2-7; TRBD1 matches at 8 bases. CDR3 length: 18 residues. V was pared by 6 bases and J by 1 base, with 17 bases of the junction left unmatched. Germline CDR1 is SGHVS and CDR2 is FQNEAQ.